This T cell receptor (beta chain) was documented in a study of early T cells in non-severe SARS-CoV-2 infection. One entry per CDR3 protein, called by TCRdb with MiXCR from the 5' RACE reads. The sample lists fewer than 60,000 distinct CDR3 sequences; about 9.1% were seen once. In its sample, this clonotype was seen a few times. Per the germline V gene, CDR1 is LNHNV and CDR2 is YYDKDF (reference sequence). This CDR3 comprises 15 residues. Deletions cut 0 bases from V and 0 bases from J, with 6 bases between. The sequenced material came from whole blood. The V gene is TRBV15, the J gene TRBJ2-1; no clear D gene. This clonotype originated in an adult who was a healthcare worker with PCR-confirmed SARS-CoV-2 infection or an uninfected control (not recorded which). The CDR3 DNA reads as TGTGCCACCAGCAGAGAGAAAAGCTCCTACAATGAGCAGTTCTTC. Translating it yields CATSREKSSYNEQFF.